This T cell receptor beta chain was obtained from a study of cytomegalovirus exposure and HLA in healthy donors. Study-level results: The finding came from a later analysis; first-cohort TCR clusters tended to co-occur in the 130 or so validation repertoires. Researchers catalogued 164 TCR beta chains as cytomegalovirus-associated.

A note on this clone: Its antigen is not known.

Using immunoSEQ multiplex PCR, the repertoire was profiled, and TCRdb retains in-frame clones only, with some absent. This sample carries 250,000 to 300,000 clones, 86% of them seen once, and the ten largest clones take over 0.95%. The germline CDR1 and CDR2 sequences are MDHEN and SYDVKM. The V gene lost 2 bases and the J gene lost 1 base, with 8 bases spanning the gap. The CDR3 contains 14 residues. This receptor was identified in a woman aged 18 to 35 in good health and CMV-seronegative. Sequencing was performed on PBMCs. This chain links TRBV28 with TRBJ1-1; D unclear. CDR3 bases: TGTGCCAGCAGTTTAGCCGGGAAGAACACTGAAGCTTTCTTT. It encodes CASSLAGKNTEAFF.